This T cell receptor (beta chain) was profiled in a study of OX40 agonist ivuxolimab in advanced cancers. Context from the whole study: Ivuxolimab was an agonistic, fully human IgG2 monoclonal antibody directed against OX40 (CD134), a costimulatory receptor. The monotherapy dose-escalation portion (N of about 57 patients) of the phase I ivuxolimab trial is reported in the paper. Of the roughly 50 dose-escalation patients, hepatocellular carcinoma was present in about 20, melanoma in approximately 15, renal cell carcinoma in 9 and head and neck cancer in 9. Three dose-escalation patients achieved partial responses, one with hepatocellular carcinoma and two with cutaneous melanoma. The purpose of peripheral TCRbeta sequencing was to test whether ivuxolimab changed TCR sequence diversity and led to clonal T-cell expansion. Patients were allowed to have had prior anti-PD-1, anti-PD-L1 or anti-CTLA-4 therapy, and 40% to 45% of the dose-escalation patients had previously received checkpoint inhibitors. The dose-escalation cohort was approximately 83% male with a mean age of about 65 years, ranging from 23 to 79. Intravenous ivuxolimab was administered to patients every 2 weeks at six dose levels: 0.01, 0.1, 0.3, 1.5, 3 and 10 mg/kg.

The trial excluded patients who had a history of autoimmune disease or who were on systemic immunosuppression. Peripheral blood for TCR sequencing was collected from all dose cohorts at baseline, on cycle 4 day 1, and on cycle 7 day 1. Samples came from an open-label, multicenter, first-in-human phase I dose-escalation trial of ivuxolimab. Adults with locally advanced or metastatic head and neck squamous cell, hepatocellular, melanoma or renal cell carcinoma were enrolled in the trial. Before TCR sequencing, CD4+ T cells and CD8+ T cells were sorted from peripheral blood as separate populations. Overall study outcomes, separate from this receptor: Partial responders in the 0.1-3.0 mg/kg groups had among the lowest normalized peripheral clonal expansion, especially among CD8+ T cells. The antigen specificity of the peripheral T cells that underwent clonal expansion was not determined. After ivuxolimab, more expanded clones were found on average in CD8+ T cells than in CD4+ T cells. Low levels of normalized T-cell clonal expansion were also shown by some nonresponding patients. At doses from 0.1 to 3.0 mg/kg, clonal expansion was seen in both CD4+ and CD8+ blood T cells between baseline and week 6.

Genomic DNA was extracted from sorted cells for sequencing of the TCRbeta CDR3 region. TCRbeta CDR3 regions were sequenced using the immunoSEQ Assay. TCRdb stores this immuneACCESS table with in-frame sequences only. Part of the clones is absent; in the studies checked, under half of the shortfall reflects unresolved V genes, and no reason is known for the rest. For this sample there are tens of thousands of clones; about 91% appear just once. The ten largest clones add up to more than 14% of the sample. Worth noting for this clone: Its specific antigen is unknown. No per-base quality is available; no much larger clone lies one base away.

The TCR was taken from an adult with an advanced solid tumor such as melanoma, head and neck, liver or kidney cancer. This sample comprised CD4+ or CD8+ T cells sorted from blood, obtained in a trial of the OX40 agonist ivuxolimab.

The DNA reads as follows: TGTGCCAGCAGTTTTCTTACAGATATGGATGGCTACACCTTC. Translated, this gives CASSFLTDMDGYTF. The chain is made from TRBV27 and TRBJ1-2, with the identity of the D gene unclear. V is cut by 3 bases and J by 6 bases, and the space between the germline ends is 14 bases. The germline V gene (reference sequence) yields MNHEY for CDR1 and SMNVEV for CDR2. The CDR3 starts with the cysteine, ends with the phenylalanine, and has 14 residues. Here the CDR3 DNA is all that survives: 42 bases in frame from base 1.